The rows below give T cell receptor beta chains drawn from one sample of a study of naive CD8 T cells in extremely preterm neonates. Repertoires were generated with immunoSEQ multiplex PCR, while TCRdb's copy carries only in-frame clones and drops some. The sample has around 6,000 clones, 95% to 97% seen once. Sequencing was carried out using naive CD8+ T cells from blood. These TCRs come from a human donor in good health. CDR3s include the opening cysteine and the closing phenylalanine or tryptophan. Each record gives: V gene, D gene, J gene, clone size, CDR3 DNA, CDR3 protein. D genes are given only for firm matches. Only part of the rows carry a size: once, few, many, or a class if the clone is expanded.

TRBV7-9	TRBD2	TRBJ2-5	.	TGTGCCAGCAGCTTTTCTAGCGGTGCGGAGACCCAGTACTTC	CASSFSSGAETQYF
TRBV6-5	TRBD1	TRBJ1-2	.	TGTGCCAGCAGTTTCTTGCGGGACAGGGGTTACTATGGCTACACCTTC	CASSFLRDRGYYGYTF
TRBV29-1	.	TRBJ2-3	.	TGCAGCGCAGACAGAGTCAATACGCTGGATACGCAGTATTTT	CSADRVNTLDTQYF
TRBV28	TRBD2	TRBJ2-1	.	TGTGCCAGCAGTTTTCCCCCCCAGACGGGAGGGAACAATGAGCAGTTCTTC	CASSFPPQTGGNNEQFF
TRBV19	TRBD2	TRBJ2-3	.	TGTGCCAGTATGCGGGAGTTCACAGATACGCAGTATTTT	CASMREFTDTQYF
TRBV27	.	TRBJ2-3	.	TGTGCCAGCAGTAAGGGGCGTGGGACAGATACGCAGTATTTT	CASSKGRGTDTQYF
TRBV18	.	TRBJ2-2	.	TGTGCCAGCTCACCACCTGAGGGCACTACCGGGGAGCTGTTTTTT	CASSPPEGTTGELFF
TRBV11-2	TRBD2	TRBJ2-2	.	TGTGCCAGCAGCTCTCCTAGCGGGAGCACCGGGGAGCTGTTTTTT	CASSSPSGSTGELFF
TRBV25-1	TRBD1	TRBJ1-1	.	TGTGCCAGCAGACAGAGACAGGGTGAAAAAGCTTTCTTT	CASRQRQGEKAFF
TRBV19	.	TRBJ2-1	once	TGTGCCAGTAGTAGGGGACGGGAGAAGTGGGTCAATGAGCAGTTCTTC	CASSRGREKWVNEQFF
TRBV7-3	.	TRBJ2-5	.	TGTGCCAGCAGTCTATCAGGGGTGGGGACCCAGTACTTC	CASSLSGVGTQYF
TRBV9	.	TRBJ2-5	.	TGTGCCAGCAGCGTAGACGGAGGGGAGACCCAGTACTTC	CASSVDGGETQYF
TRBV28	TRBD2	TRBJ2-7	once	TGTGCCAGCACTACTTGGGGGAGGGGCTCCTACGAGCAGTACTTC	CASTTWGRGSYEQYF
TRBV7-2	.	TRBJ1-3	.	TGTGCCAGCAGCTTGACGGATGGGCCCATTTATTTT	CASSLTDGPIYF
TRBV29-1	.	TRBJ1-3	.	TGCAGCGTTGCCGAACTCTCTGGAAACACCATATATTTT	CSVAELSGNTIYF
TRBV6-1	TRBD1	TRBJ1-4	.	TGTGCCAGCAGTGAAGGTCTCGGGACAGGGAACGAAAAACTGTTTTTT	CASSEGLGTGNEKLFF
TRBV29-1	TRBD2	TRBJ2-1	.	TGCAGCGCGCCCGAGGCGGGAGGCAATGAGCAGTTCTTC	CSAPEAGGNEQFF
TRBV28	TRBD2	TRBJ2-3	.	TGTGCCAGCAGTCCAATCTTATGGACTAGGCAAGATTCGGATACGCAGTATTTT	CASSPILWTRQDSDTQYF
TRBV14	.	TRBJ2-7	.	TGTGCCAGCAGCCACGTTTCGGTGCAGTACTTC	CASSHVSVQYF
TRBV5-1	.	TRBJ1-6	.	TGCGCCAGCAGCTTGAAGGGAGAGGGAAGGTCACCCCTCCACTTT	CASSLKGEGRSPLHF
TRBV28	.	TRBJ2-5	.	TGTGCCAGCAGTGGGGGATTTTTTGGGAGGCGCGGTTTAGAGACCCAGTACTTC	CASSGGFFGRRGLETQYF
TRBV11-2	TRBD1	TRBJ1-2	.	TGTGCCAGCAGCTTAGGGACAGGGGGCTATGGCTACACCTTC	CASSLGTGGYGYTF
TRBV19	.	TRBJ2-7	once	TGTGCCAGTCCTCGAAGACCCCGGGGGTCCTACGAGCAGTACTTC	CASPRRPRGSYEQYF
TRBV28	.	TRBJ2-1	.	TGTGCCTCACGACCGGGAGGCAGGGGGCCCAATGAGCAGTTCTTC	CASRPGGRGPNEQFF
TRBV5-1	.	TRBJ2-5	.	TGCGCCAGCAGCCTTACATATGCGACCCCGGGGGGCTACTTC	CASSLTYATPGGYF
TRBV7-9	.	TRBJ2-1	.	TGTGCCAGCAGCACGGCGGTACGCGTCAATGAGCAGTTCTTC	CASSTAVRVNEQFF